Reported below is one T cell receptor beta chain. This specimen comes from a study of blood T cell repertoires in COVID-19. Study-level information: Specimens from acute and convalescent COVID-19 originated in the United States, Italy and Spain. The analysed material was cDNA or gDNA that came from T cells, B-cell-depleted T cells, or PBMCs.

V dropped 6 bases and J dropped 4; count of bases not matched to a gene: 14. The CDR3 spans 18 residues. Germline V gene lookup returns CDR1 SNHLY and CDR2 FYNNEI. Original data processing: Nucleated cell counts were estimated from reference gene primer amplification. Clones were sequenced by immunoSEQ multiplex PCR, and TCRdb holds only the in-frame ones, with some missing. V and J calls and clone size are those listed in that table; D and trimming were worked out from the DNA. The repertoire holds 150,000 or so clones, with around 85% as singletons. The receptor was isolated from a man in his sixties with acute or convalescent COVID-19. The chain couples TRBV2 to TRBJ2-5, with 13 bases identical to TRBD2. Sequenced: peripheral blood. The CDR3 sequence: CASRDEIPGLAGRETQYF. CDR3 in DNA: TGTGCCAGCAGGGACGAGATCCCGGGACTAGCGGGACGAGAGACCCAGTACTTC.